This TCR beta chain is from a study of shared clonotypes between healthy human individuals. Points from the study as a whole: Naive subsets generally had larger estimated richness than memory subsets. Non-shared clonotypes were found to have lower generation probabilities than the clonotypes that were shared by all four of the sorted-subset donors.

TCRdb's table, derived via immunoSEQ multiplex PCR, lists solely in-frame clones and lacks some. The data contain 2,500,000 or so clones, 93% of them singletons. Participating donors were healthy, HIV-negative adults free of recent acute infections or vaccinations. The donor cohort consisted entirely of Caucasian adults residing in Nashville, Tennessee. Note on this clone: As yet, its antigen is unknown.

Germline CDR1 is SGHAT and CDR2 is FQDESV (reference sequence). CDR3 size: 14 residues. The germline V and J ends were trimmed by 2 bases and 0 bases, with 7 bases remaining between them. This sequence joins TRBV11-1 and TRBJ1-2; D is possibly TRBD1 (6 bases). The source is a man between 18 and 35 years old in good health. Some clones in this sample may be carry-over from other donors' samples. The sample taken for sequencing was naive CD4+ T cells from PBMCs. Noted subset: CD45RA+ positively selected. This CDR3 is CASSLWTANYGYTF. DNA for the CDR3: TGTGCCAGCAGCTTATGGACAGCTAACTATGGCTACACCTTC.